Listed below are T cell receptor beta chains from one sample, sequenced in a study of T cells in Graves' hyperthyroidism and ophthalmopathy. TCRdb reprocessed the multiplex PCR reads with MiXCR, giving one entry per CDR3 protein. Here the sample spans over 650,000 distinct CDR3 sequences, 45% being singletons. The sample comprised peripheral blood or thyroid tissue (not recorded which). The receptors were sampled from an adult man with Graves' disease, either hyperthyroidism or ophthalmopathy (not recorded which). Both conserved end residues are part of each CDR3. The D gene is left open where the match is weak. Not all rows give a size; the values are once, few, many and, for expanded clones, a class.

v_gene	abundance	j_gene	d_gene	CDR3nt	CDR3aa
TRBV6-5	-	TRBJ1-6	-	TGTGCCAGCAGTTACTACGAAGGCTCACCCCTCCACTTT	CASSYYEGSPLHF
TRBV29-1	-	TRBJ2-3	TRBD2	TGCAGCGTTGACTTGGGGGGGTACACAGATACGCAGTATTTT	CSVDLGGYTDTQYF
TRBV15	-	TRBJ2-7	TRBD1	TGTGCCACCAGCAGCGGACGCCGGACCCCCGGGACAGCCTACGAGCAGTACTTC	CATSSGRRTPGTAYEQYF
TRBV29-1	-	TRBJ1-2	TRBD1	TGCAGTGAGGGGACAGGGAATGGCTACACCTTC	CSEGTGNGYTF
TRBV7-9	few	TRBJ1-1	TRBD1	TGTGCCAGCAGTGAGGGACAGGGGGCCACTGAAGCTTTCTTT	CASSEGQGATEAFF
TRBV15	-	TRBJ2-5	-	TGTGCCACCAGCAGAGACCCGAGAGGGACCGAGTACTTC	CATSRDPRGTEYF
TRBV10-3	-	TRBJ2-7	-	TGTGCCATCTCGACAGGGATGGACTATGGCGGCGAGCAGTACTTC	CAISTGMDYGGEQYF
TRBV20-1	many	TRBJ2-7	-	TGCAGTGCTACCGTTTGGGGGGACGAGCAGTACTTC	CSATVWGDEQYF
TRBV6-5	-	TRBJ1-1	-	TGTGCCAGCAGTTACGGGGGTTTTGCTGGAGCTTTCTTT	CASSYGGFAGAFF
TRBV2	-	TRBJ2-5	TRBD2	TGTGCCTCACCGGGACAGGGGACTAGCGGGGGCCGCTCTCAAGAGACCCAGTACTTC	CASPGQGTSGGRSQETQYF
TRBV14	-	TRBJ2-5	-	TGTGCCAGCAGCCAAGAATCGTGGGGGTCCGGGACCCAGTACTTC	CASSQESWGSGTQYF
TRBV11-2	-	TRBJ2-5	-	TGTGCCAGCAGCTTAGGGGCCAGGCAGCACCAAGAGACCCAGTACTTC	CASSLGARQHQETQYF
TRBV9	-	TRBJ1-4	-	TGTGCCAGCAGCGAGGGGACGGCCCCAACTAATGAAAAACTGTTTTTT	CASSEGTAPTNEKLFF
TRBV7-9	few	TRBJ2-5	-	TGTGCCAGCAGCTTCGGAACATCTTCCCAAGAGACCCAGTACTTC	CASSFGTSSQETQYF
TRBV12-3/TRBV12-4	few	TRBJ2-7	-	TGTGCCAGCAAGGTAGCTTCAGGGCTCAGCGAGCAGTACTTC	CASKVASGLSEQYF
TRBV24-1	-	TRBJ2-2	TRBD1	TGTGCCACCAGTGATCCCGGGACAGGGGCCGTAATGAACACCGGGGAGCTGTTTTTT	CATSDPGTGAVMNTGELFF
TRBV11-3	-	TRBJ1-2	-	TGTGCCAGCAGCTTAGATAGGACAGCCAACTATGGCTACACCTTC	CASSLDRTANYGYTF
TRBV29-1	many	TRBJ1-2	-	TGCAGCGTTGGCCCTGCGACGGGTGCTAACTATGGCTACACCTTC	CSVGPATGANYGYTF
TRBV7-3	few	TRBJ2-2	-	TGTGCCAGCAGTCGCATCGGAGGGGGTCGAAACACCGGGGAGCTGTTTTTT	CASSRIGGGRNTGELFF
TRBV12-1	-	TRBJ1-3	-	TGTGCCAGCAGAGCCCCGGGACAGGGATGGCACACCATATATTTT	CASRAPGQGWHTIYF
TRBV20-1	-	TRBJ1-2	TRBD1	TGCAGTGCTCCTACCCCAGGGGGCGATGGCTACACCTTC	CSAPTPGGDGYTF
TRBV20-1	-	TRBJ2-5	TRBD1	TGCAGTGCTAGAGGGCAGGGGGTCGGAGAGACCCAGTACTTC	CSARGQGVGETQYF
TRBV29-1	many	TRBJ1-1	-	TGCAGCGCCTCAACAGGGCGGACTGAAGCTTTCTTT	CSASTGRTEAFF
TRBV6-1	once	TRBJ2-6	-	TGTGCCAGCAGTCGCCTCAAAGGCTCTGGGGCCAACGTCCTGACTTTC	CASSRLKGSGANVLTF
TRBV11-2	many	TRBJ2-5	TRBD2	TGTGCCAGCAGCCAGGGACTAGCGGGAGTAGGAGAGACCCAGTACTTC	CASSQGLAGVGETQYF
TRBV7-2	many	TRBJ1-2	-	TGTGCCAGCAGCTTATCAGAGTACTATGGCTACACCTTC	CASSLSEYYGYTF
TRBV7-3	-	TRBJ2-7	TRBD1	TGTGCCAGCAGCCTGACAGGGATAGTTGACGAGCAGTACTTC	CASSLTGIVDEQYF
TRBV2	many	TRBJ1-2	-	TGTGCCAGCAGTGAGAGGGGACGGAGTTATGGCTACACCTTC	CASSERGRSYGYTF
TRBV9	many	TRBJ1-3	-	TGTGCCAGCAGCGTAGAGGGGGGAAACACCATATATTTT	CASSVEGGNTIYF
TRBV10-2	many	TRBJ2-2	-	TGCGCCAGCAGGGGGCCAACCGGGGAGCTGTTTTTT	CASRGPTGELFF
TRBV2	-	TRBJ1-4	-	TGTGCCAGCAGCCCAGGACAGCCCAGAGTTAATGAAAAACTGTTTTTT	CASSPGQPRVNEKLFF
TRBV9	few	TRBJ2-7	-	TGTGCCAGCGGCAGGTCTCCCAGCTCCTACGAGCAGTACTTC	CASGRSPSSYEQYF
TRBV20-1	few	TRBJ2-2	TRBD2	TGCAGTGCCACGAGCGGGAGTGGGACCGGGGAGCTGTTTTTT	CSATSGSGTGELFF
TRBV29-1	-	TRBJ1-2	-	TGCAGTTACTCGCCAGGCAATGGCTACACCTTC	CSYSPGNGYTF
TRBV2	-	TRBJ1-5	-	TGTGCCAGCATGGCAGACAATCAGCCCCAGCATTTT	CASMADNQPQHF
TRBV10-1	many	TRBJ2-2	-	TGCGCCAGCAGTGAGCGGTATAGCGGGGAGCTGTTTTTT	CASSERYSGELFF
TRBV29-1	-	TRBJ1-2	-	TGCAGCGTTGTAGGATCAGAGACGGTCTCTGGCTACACCTTC	CSVVGSETVSGYTF
TRBV12-3/TRBV12-4	-	TRBJ1-1	-	TGTGCCAGCAGTTGGAATCAGAGGACTGAAGCTTTCTTT	CASSWNQRTEAFF
TRBV25-1	-	TRBJ1-4	-	TGTGCCAGCTTAGAGGCCCGGTCACTTAATGAAAAACTGTTTTTT	CASLEARSLNEKLFF
TRBV19	few	TRBJ1-2	TRBD1	TGTGCCAGTAGTCCGCGACAGGGGAGGAATGGCGGCTACACCTTC	CASSPRQGRNGGYTF
TRBV4-1	few	TRBJ2-7	-	TGCGCCAGCAGCCAAGAATCCGGGGGCCACTACGAGCAGTACTTC	CASSQESGGHYEQYF
TRBV7-9	-	TRBJ2-7	TRBD1	TGCGCCAGCAGCTTCTCCGGACAGGGGAGCTACGAGCAGTACTTC	CASSFSGQGSYEQYF
TRBV12-3/TRBV12-4	few	TRBJ1-2	TRBD1	TGTGCCAGCAGCCTGGACAGGCAATATGGCTACACCTTC	CASSLDRQYGYTF
TRBV29-1	-	TRBJ1-1	TRBD1	TGCAGCGTTGAGACCTACCGACAGGGCAGGCTTGACACTGAAGCTTTCTTT	CSVETYRQGRLDTEAFF
TRBV15	-	TRBJ2-6	TRBD1	TGTGCCACCAGCAGAGGACAGGGGGCGCGGACGAACGTCCTGACTTTC	CATSRGQGARTNVLTF
TRBV12-3/TRBV12-4	few	TRBJ1-1	-	TGTGCCAGCAGTTTCAATAGTCTTGAAGCTTTCTTT	CASSFNSLEAFF
TRBV2	-	TRBJ1-2	-	TGTGCCAGCACTATCGGGAGGGTCGGAGGCGGCTACACCTTC	CASTIGRVGGGYTF
TRBV7-3	many	TRBJ1-1	-	TGTGCCAGCAGCCGGGACAATCACATGAACACTGAAGCTTTCTTT	CASSRDNHMNTEAFF